This is a list of T cell receptor beta chains from one sample in a study of long-term antiretroviral therapy in people with HIV. Method: immunoSEQ multiplex PCR; TCRdb's copy keeps in-frame clones and lacks some. In the table there are approximately 37,000 clones, roughly 87% of which are singletons. The sequenced sample was unsorted PBMCs, obtained 1 year after starting antiretroviral therapy. The receptor set was obtained from a man aged 18 to 29 with HIV. The CDR3 runs from the conserved cysteine through the conserved F or W. D genes are given only for firm matches. Size is stated for part of the rows, as once, few or many counts, or as a class when the clone is expanded.

D gene: TRBD1; clone size: few; J gene: TRBJ1-5; V gene: TRBV27; CDR3 protein: CASSLGTGGLSNQPQHF; CDR3 DNA: TGTGCCAGCAGTTTAGGGACAGGGGGCTTGAGCAATCAGCCCCAGCATTTT
D gene: .; clone size: .; J gene: TRBJ2-1; V gene: TRBV9; CDR3 protein: CASSPLKGVYNEQFF; CDR3 DNA: TGTGCCAGCAGCCCCCTGAAGGGGGTCTACAATGAGCAGTTCTTC
D gene: .; clone size: .; J gene: TRBJ2-7; V gene: TRBV10-2; CDR3 protein: CASSEVAAYEQYF; CDR3 DNA: TGCGCCAGCAGTGAGGTTGCAGCCTACGAGCAGTACTTC
D gene: .; clone size: .; J gene: TRBJ2-2; V gene: TRBV19; CDR3 protein: CASSISPRGLVAGELFF; CDR3 DNA: TGTGCCAGTAGTATTTCCCCCCGCGGGCTAGTGGCCGGGGAGCTGTTTTTT
D gene: .; clone size: .; J gene: TRBJ2-7; V gene: TRBV19; CDR3 protein: CASSITGPYEQYF; CDR3 DNA: TGTGCCAGTAGTATTACAGGTCCCTACGAGCAGTACTTC
D gene: .; clone size: .; J gene: TRBJ1-4; V gene: TRBV18; CDR3 protein: CASSPQSSNEKLFF; CDR3 DNA: TGTGCCAGCTCACCGCAGAGCTCTAATGAAAAACTGTTTTTT
D gene: TRBD2; clone size: .; J gene: TRBJ2-7; V gene: TRBV19; CDR3 protein: CASSMAFREGPYEQYF; CDR3 DNA: TGTGCCAGTAGTATGGCTTTTCGGGAGGGCCCCTACGAGCAGTACTTC
D gene: TRBD1; clone size: .; J gene: TRBJ2-2; V gene: TRBV4-1; CDR3 protein: CASSPRTGTNTGELFF; CDR3 DNA: TGCGCCAGCAGCCCTCGGACAGGGACGAACACCGGGGAGCTGTTTTTT
D gene: .; clone size: .; J gene: TRBJ1-5; V gene: TRBV15; CDR3 protein: CATSRGARQPQHF; CDR3 DNA: TGTGCCACCAGCAGGGGGGCTCGTCAGCCCCAGCATTTT
D gene: TRBD1; clone size: .; J gene: TRBJ1-2; V gene: TRBV7-9; CDR3 protein: CASSRDRGHGYTF; CDR3 DNA: TGTGCCAGCAGCCGCGACAGGGGGCATGGCTACACCTTC
D gene: TRBD1; clone size: .; J gene: TRBJ2-2; V gene: TRBV5-1; CDR3 protein: CASSPFRQGARTGELFF; CDR3 DNA: TGCGCCAGCAGCCCATTTCGCCAGGGGGCGCGAACCGGGGAGCTGTTTTTT
D gene: .; clone size: .; J gene: TRBJ2-7; V gene: TRBV4-1; CDR3 protein: CASSQEHSYSYEQYF; CDR3 DNA: TGCGCCAGCAGCCAAGAGCACAGCTACTCCTACGAGCAGTACTTC
D gene: TRBD2; clone size: .; J gene: TRBJ2-4; V gene: TRBV14; CDR3 protein: CASSQDGTSALKNIQYF; CDR3 DNA: TGTGCCAGCAGCCAAGACGGAACTAGCGCTCTCAAAAACATTCAGTACTTC
D gene: .; clone size: .; J gene: TRBJ2-7; V gene: TRBV7-9; CDR3 protein: CASSLEGSGWEEQYF; CDR3 DNA: TGTGCCAGCAGCTTAGAGGGTTCAGGGTGGGAAGAGCAGTACTTC
D gene: .; clone size: .; J gene: TRBJ2-7; V gene: TRBV6-6; CDR3 protein: CASSYTRRGRSYEQYF; CDR3 DNA: TGTGCCAGCAGTTACACCCGCAGGGGTCGATCCTACGAGCAGTACTTC
D gene: .; clone size: few; J gene: TRBJ1-2; V gene: TRBV25-1; CDR3 protein: CASSGWAYGYTF; CDR3 DNA: TGTGCCAGCAGTGGGTGGGCGTATGGCTACACCTTC
D gene: TRBD2; clone size: .; J gene: TRBJ2-5; V gene: TRBV7-2; CDR3 protein: CASSPGLAREETQYF; CDR3 DNA: TGTGCCAGCAGCCCGGGACTAGCGAGGGAGGAGACCCAGTACTTC
D gene: .; clone size: once; J gene: TRBJ1-1; V gene: TRBV6-5; CDR3 protein: CASSYDRTNTEAFF; CDR3 DNA: TGTGCCAGCAGTTATGACAGAACAAACACTGAAGCTTTCTTT
D gene: .; clone size: .; J gene: TRBJ1-2; V gene: TRBV6-1; CDR3 protein: CASSEAYRVTDGYTF; CDR3 DNA: TGTGCCAGCAGTGAAGCGTACAGGGTCACGGATGGCTACACCTTC
D gene: TRBD1; clone size: .; J gene: TRBJ2-7; V gene: TRBV5-5; CDR3 protein: CASSSPGQGHHEQYF; CDR3 DNA: TGTGCCAGCAGCAGCCCGGGACAGGGCCACCACGAGCAGTACTTC